This TCR beta chain is drawn from a study of graft-versus-host responses after intestinal transplantation (dated by TCRdb to the early 2020s). About the full investigation: The transplants that recipients received were multivisceral, liver-intestinal, or isolated intestinal. To identify alloreactive clones, pre-transplant mixed lymphocyte reaction products were sequenced and compared with unstimulated pre-transplant donor and recipient T cells. The cohort enrolled some 24 intestinal transplant recipients, one of whom was a retransplant, and a few patients without pretransplant specimens were excluded. Every recipient was given anti-thymocyte globulin induction, then maintenance tacrolimus and steroids for around three years. Rather than being sequenced by the commercial service, samples from three later patients were sequenced in-house on an Illumina MiSeq and processed with MiXCR. A peak of at least 4% donor T cells among recipient peripheral blood mononuclear cells was the definition used for donor T cell macrochimerism. After intestinal transplantation, graft-versus-host and host-versus-graft alloreactive T cell clones were followed in the graft, circulation and bone marrow using bulk TCR-beta CDR3 sequencing. Beyond this particular receptor, the publication reports: The relatively low number and heterogeneity of intestinal transplant patients limited the conclusions. GvH clones were found in recipient bone marrow, and some of the GvH clones appeared earlier in ileal mucosa or blood, which is consistent with an intestinal mucosal origin. Early after transplant, declines in HvG clones were associated with peak levels of circulating GvH clones. Patients with donor T cell macrochimerism had high GvH to HvG T cell clonal ratios in their allografts.

Library preparation employed the immunoSEQ multiplex PCR assay. For most patients, genomic DNA was isolated using the Qiagen DNeasy Blood and Tissue Kit and was shipped frozen to Adaptive Biotechnologies for TCR sequencing. Adaptive Biotechnologies carried out high-throughput TCR-beta CDR3 sequencing of genomic DNA for most patients. Regarding the original processing steps: TCR sequencing data for approximately 19 patients were retrieved from Adaptive's ImmunoSEQ software; three other patients were processed with MiXCR and VDJtools. CD4 versus CD8 sorting errors were corrected by removing sequences found in both subsets at a frequency ratio below 5:1. CDR3 nucleotide sequences shared between donor and recipient were removed because their origin could not be assigned. At least 2-fold expansion over unstimulated cells and a minimum CFSE-low frequency of 0.002% (template counts) or 0.001% (read counts) were required for clones to be classified as alloreactive. Mappable clones were those detected in sequenced pre-transplant spleen, lymph node, or MLR CFSE-low populations of the donor or recipient. The cumulative frequency of alloreactive clones was calculated as a percentage of all sequences, weighted by copy number. This is the immuneACCESS table as TCRdb keeps it, with only in-frame sequences that have V and J called. A part of the clones is gone; compared with another copy, unresolved V genes explain less than half, and the rest is unexplained. The V and J calls and clone size are taken from that table; D and trimming were inferred from the DNA. The sample table holds more than 65,000 clones, of which 75% to 90% were seen once. The ten largest clones represent approximately 0.39% of the sample.

The sample's time point label, decoded: cells obtained before transplantation from donor or recipient. CD3+CD4+ and CD3+CD8+ populations were FACS-sorted from unstimulated pre-transplant donor and recipient cells taken from spleen or lymph nodes. About this clone: No cognate antigen has been identified for it. Base qualities are missing; no much larger clone stands one base away.

The junction shows trimming of 4 bases on V and 1 base on J, and the gene matches do not reach 5 bases of it. The CDR3 holds 15 amino acids from the cysteine to the phenylalanine. Just CDR3 DNA is preserved here, 45 bases in frame from base 1. Reading the germline V gene gives CDR1 SGHDT and CDR2 YYEEEE. Recombination joined TRBV5-6 with TRBJ1-5; TRBD1 aligns with 7 central bases. This TCR came from a human donor who was the organ donor for an intestinal transplant. The sample was unstimulated CD4+ T cells sorted from spleen or lymph node cells, taken before transplant. At the DNA level, the sequence is TGTGCCAGCAGCACAAGACAGGGAAGCAATCAGCCCCAGCATTTT. Its protein is CASSTRQGSNQPQHF.